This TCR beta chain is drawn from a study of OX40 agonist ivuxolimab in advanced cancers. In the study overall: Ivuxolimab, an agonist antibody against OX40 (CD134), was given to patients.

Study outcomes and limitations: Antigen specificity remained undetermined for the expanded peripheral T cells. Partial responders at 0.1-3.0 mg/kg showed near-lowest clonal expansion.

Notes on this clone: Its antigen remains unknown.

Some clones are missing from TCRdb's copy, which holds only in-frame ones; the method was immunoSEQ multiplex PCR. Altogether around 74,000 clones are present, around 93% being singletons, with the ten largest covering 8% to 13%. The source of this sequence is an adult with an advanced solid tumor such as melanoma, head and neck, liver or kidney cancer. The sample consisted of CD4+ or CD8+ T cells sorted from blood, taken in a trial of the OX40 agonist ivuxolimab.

The CDR3: CASIPQGGTEAFF. The CDR3 bases are TGTGCCAGCATCCCGCAGGGGGGCACTGAAGCTTTCTTT. This sequence joins TRBV6-5 and TRBJ1-1; 7 bases are a match to TRBD1. From germline, CDR1 is MNHEY and CDR2 SVGAGI. CDR3 length equals 13 residues. The V and J ends lost 7 bases and 4 bases, in that order; junction bases with no gene match: 6.